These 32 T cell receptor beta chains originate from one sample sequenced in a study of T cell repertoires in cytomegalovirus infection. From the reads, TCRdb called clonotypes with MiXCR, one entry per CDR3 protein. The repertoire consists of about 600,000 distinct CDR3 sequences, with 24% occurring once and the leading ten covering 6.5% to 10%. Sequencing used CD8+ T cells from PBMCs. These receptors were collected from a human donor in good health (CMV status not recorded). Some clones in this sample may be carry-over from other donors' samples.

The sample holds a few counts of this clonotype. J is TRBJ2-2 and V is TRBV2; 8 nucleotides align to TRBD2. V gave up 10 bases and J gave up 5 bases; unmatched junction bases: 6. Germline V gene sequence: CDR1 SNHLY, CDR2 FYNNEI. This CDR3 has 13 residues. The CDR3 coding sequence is TGTGCCAAACTAGCGGTGGGGACCGGGGAGCTGTTTTTT. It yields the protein CAKLAVGTGELFF.

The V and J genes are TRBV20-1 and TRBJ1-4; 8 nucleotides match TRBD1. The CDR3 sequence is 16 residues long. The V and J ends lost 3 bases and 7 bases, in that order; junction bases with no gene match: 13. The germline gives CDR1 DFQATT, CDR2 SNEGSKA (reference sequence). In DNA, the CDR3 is TGCAGTGCTAGGCCCGTGGACAGGGAGGGAGGTGAAAAACTGTTTTTT. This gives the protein CSARPVDREGGEKLFF.

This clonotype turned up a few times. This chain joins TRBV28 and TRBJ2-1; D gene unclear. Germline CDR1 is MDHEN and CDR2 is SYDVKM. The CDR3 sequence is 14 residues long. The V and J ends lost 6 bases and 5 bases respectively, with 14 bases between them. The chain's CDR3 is CASSEETVDNEQFF. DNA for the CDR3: TGTGCCAGCAGCGAGGAGACTGTCGACAATGAGCAGTTCTTC. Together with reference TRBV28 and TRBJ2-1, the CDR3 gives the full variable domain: DVKVTQSSRYLVKRTGEKVFLECVQDMDHENMFWYRQDPGLGLRLIYFSYDVKMKEKGDIPEGYSVSREKKERFSLILESASTNQTSMYLCASSEETVDNEQFFGPGTRLTVL.

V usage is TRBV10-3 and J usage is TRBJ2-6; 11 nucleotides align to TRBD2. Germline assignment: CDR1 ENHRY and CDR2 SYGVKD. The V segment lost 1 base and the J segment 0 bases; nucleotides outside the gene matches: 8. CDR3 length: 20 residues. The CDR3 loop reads CAISEFQVAGGTSGANVLTF. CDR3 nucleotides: TGTGCCATCAGTGAGTTCCAAGTAGCGGGGGGGACCTCTGGGGCCAACGTCCTGACTTTC.

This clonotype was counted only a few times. CDR3 nucleotide sequence: TGTGCCAGCAGCCCCGGGACAGGGATTTCCATGAACACTGAAGCTTTCTTT. This encodes CASSPGTGISMNTEAFF. The rearrangement uses TRBV28 and TRBJ1-1; 9 bases agree with TRBD1. Trimming cost V 6 bases and J 0 bases; bases outside gene matches: 11. The V gene's germline CDR1 is MDHEN and CDR2 SYDVKM. The CDR3 contains 17 residues.

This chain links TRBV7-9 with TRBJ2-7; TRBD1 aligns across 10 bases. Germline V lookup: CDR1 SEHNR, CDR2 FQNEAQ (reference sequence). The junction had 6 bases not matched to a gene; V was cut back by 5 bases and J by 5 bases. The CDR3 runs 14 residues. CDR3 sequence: CASSPRDRGNEQYF. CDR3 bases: TGTGCCAGCAGCCCCCGGGACAGGGGTAACGAGCAGTACTTC.

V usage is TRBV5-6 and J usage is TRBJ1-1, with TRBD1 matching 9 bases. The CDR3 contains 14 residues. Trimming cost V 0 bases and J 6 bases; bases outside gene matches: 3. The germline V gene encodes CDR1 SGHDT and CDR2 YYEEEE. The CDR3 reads CASSLGTGVAEAFF. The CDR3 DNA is TGTGCCAGCAGCTTGGGGACAGGGGTCGCTGAAGCTTTCTTT.

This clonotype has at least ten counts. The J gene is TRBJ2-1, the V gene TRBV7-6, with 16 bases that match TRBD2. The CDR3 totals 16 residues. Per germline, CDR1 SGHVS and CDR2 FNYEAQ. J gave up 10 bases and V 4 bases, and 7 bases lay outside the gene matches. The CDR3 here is CASSYGTSGGVAEQFF. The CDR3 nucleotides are TGTGCCAGCAGCTATGGGACTAGCGGGGGGGTGGCCGAGCAGTTCTTC. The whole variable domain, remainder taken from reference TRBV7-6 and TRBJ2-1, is GAGVSQSPRYKVTKRGQDVALRCDPISGHVSLYWYRQALGQGPEFLTYFNYEAQQDKSGLPNDRFSAERPEGSISTLTIQRTEQRDSAMYRCASSYGTSGGVAEQFFGPGTRLTVL.

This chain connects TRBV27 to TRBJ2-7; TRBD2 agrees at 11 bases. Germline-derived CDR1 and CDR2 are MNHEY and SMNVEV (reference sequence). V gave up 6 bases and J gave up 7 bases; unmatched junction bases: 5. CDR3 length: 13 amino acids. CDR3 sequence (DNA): TGTGCCAGCAGACTAGCGGGGGACGATGAGCAGTACGTC. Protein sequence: CASRLAGDDEQYV.

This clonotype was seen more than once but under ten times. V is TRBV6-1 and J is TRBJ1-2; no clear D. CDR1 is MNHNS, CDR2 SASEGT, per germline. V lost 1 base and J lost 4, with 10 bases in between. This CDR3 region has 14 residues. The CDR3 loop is CASSEVTTVYGYTF. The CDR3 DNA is TGTGCCAGCAGTGAAGTGACGACGGTCTATGGCTACACCTTC.

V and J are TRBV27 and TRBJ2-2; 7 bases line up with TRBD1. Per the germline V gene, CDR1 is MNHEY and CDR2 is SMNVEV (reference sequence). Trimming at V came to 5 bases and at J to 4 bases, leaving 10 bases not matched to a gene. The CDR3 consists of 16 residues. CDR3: CASSTPTGLVTGELFF. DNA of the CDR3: TGTGCCAGCAGTACGCCGACAGGGTTGGTCACCGGGGAGCTGTTTTTT.

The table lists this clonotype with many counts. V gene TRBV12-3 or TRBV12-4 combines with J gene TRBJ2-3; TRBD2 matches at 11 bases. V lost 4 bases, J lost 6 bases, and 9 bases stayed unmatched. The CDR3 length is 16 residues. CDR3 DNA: TGTGCCAGCAGTTCGGAGTTGCGACTAGCGGGGGATACGCAGTATTTT. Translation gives CASSSELRLAGDTQYF.

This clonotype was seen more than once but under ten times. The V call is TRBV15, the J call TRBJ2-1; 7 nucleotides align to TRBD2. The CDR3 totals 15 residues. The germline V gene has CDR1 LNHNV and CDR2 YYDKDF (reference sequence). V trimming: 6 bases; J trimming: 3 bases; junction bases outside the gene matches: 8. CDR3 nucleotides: TGTGCCACCAGAGGGAGGGAGGGCGGCTACAATGAGCAGTTCTTC. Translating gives CATRGREGGYNEQFF.

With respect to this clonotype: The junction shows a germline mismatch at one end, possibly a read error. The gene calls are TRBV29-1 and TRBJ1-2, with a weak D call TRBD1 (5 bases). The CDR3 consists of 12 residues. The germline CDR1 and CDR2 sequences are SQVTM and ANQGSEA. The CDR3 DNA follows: TGCAGCGTTAAAGAGTCAGGGAACGGCTACACCTTC. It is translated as CSVKESGNGYTF. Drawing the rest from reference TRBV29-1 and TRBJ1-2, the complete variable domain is SAVISQKPSRDICQRGTSLTIQCQVDSQVTMMFWYRQQPGQSLTLIATANQGSEATYESGFVIDKFPISRPNLTFSTLTVSNMSPEDSSIYLCSVKESGNGYTFGSGTRLTVV.

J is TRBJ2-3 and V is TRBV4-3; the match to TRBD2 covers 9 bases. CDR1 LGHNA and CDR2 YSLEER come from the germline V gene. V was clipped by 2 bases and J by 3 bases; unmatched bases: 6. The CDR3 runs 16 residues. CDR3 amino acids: CASSQQASGVTDTQYF. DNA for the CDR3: TGCGCCAGCAGCCAACAGGCTAGCGGGGTTACAGATACGCAGTATTTT.

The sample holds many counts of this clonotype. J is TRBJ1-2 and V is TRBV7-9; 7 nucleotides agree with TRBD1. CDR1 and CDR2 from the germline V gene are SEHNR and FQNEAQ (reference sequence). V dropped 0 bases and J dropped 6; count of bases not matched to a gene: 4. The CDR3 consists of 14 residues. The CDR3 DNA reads TGTGCCAGCAGCTTAGCACAGGGGATAGATGGCTACACCTTC. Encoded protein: CASSLAQGIDGYTF.

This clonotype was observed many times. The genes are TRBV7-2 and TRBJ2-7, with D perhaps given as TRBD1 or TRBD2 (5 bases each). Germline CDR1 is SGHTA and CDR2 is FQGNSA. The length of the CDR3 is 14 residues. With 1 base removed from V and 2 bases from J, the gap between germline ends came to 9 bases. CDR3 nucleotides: TGTGCCAGCAGCTTAGGTCCGGGACCCTACGAGCAGTACGTC. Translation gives CASSLGPGPYEQYV.

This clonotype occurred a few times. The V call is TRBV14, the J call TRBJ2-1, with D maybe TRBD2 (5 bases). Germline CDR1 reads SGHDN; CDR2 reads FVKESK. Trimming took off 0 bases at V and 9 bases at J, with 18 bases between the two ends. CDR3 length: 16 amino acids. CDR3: CASSQDRLAVSSEQFF. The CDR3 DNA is TGTGCCAGCAGCCAAGACCGCCTAGCAGTTTCAAGTGAGCAGTTCTTC.

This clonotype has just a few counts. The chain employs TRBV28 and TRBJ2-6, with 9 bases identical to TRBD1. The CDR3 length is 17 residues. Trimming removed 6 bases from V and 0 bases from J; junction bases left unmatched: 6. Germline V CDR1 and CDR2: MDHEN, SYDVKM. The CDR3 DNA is TGTGCCAGCAGCAAGACAGGGGGTAGCTCTGGGGCCAACGTCCTGACTTTC. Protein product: CASSKTGGSSGANVLTF. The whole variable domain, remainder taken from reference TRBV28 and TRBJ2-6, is DVKVTQSSRYLVKRTGEKVFLECVQDMDHENMFWYRQDPGLGLRLIYFSYDVKMKEKGDIPEGYSVSREKKERFSLILESASTNQTSMYLCASSKTGGSSGANVLTFGAGSRLTVL.

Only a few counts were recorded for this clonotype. CDR3 protein: CATSRSTIYEQYF. CDR3 in DNA: TGTGCCACCAGCAGATCCACTATCTACGAGCAGTACTTC. The V and J genes are TRBV15 and TRBJ2-7; no reliable D call. Trimming removed 2 bases at V and 3 bases at J, with 8 bases between. The germline V gene encodes CDR1 LNHNV and CDR2 YYDKDF (reference sequence). CDR3 length equals 13 residues.

As DNA, the CDR3 is TGTGCCAGCAGCCCCTGGGGAGCCATGAACACTGAAGCTTTCTTT. Encoded protein: CASSPWGAMNTEAFF. The rearrangement uses TRBV5-6 and TRBJ1-1; no definite D call. In germline, CDR1 is SGHDT, CDR2 YYEEEE. The CDR3 is made up of 15 amino acids. V lost 4 bases and J lost 0, with 13 bases in between.

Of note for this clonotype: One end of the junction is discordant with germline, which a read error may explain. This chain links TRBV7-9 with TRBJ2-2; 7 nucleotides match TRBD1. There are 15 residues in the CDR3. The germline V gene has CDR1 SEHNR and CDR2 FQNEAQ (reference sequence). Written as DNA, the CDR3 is TGTGCCAACAGCTTAAGGGGGCTGAACACCGGGGAGCTGTTTTTT. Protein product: CANSLRGLNTGELFF.

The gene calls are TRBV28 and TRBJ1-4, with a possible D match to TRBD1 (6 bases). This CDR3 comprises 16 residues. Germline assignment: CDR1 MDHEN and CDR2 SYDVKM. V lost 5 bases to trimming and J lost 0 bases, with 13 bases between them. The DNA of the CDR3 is TGTGCCAGCAGTCTTCGGACAGTTGCAACTAATGAAAAACTGTTTTTT. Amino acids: CASSLRTVATNEKLFF.

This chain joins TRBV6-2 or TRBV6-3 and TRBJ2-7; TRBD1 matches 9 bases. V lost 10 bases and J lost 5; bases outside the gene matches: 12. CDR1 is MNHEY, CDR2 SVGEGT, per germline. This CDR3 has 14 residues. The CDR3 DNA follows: TGTGCCATCGGACAGGGGAGCCCTTTGGACGAGCAGTACGTC. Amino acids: CAIGQGSPLDEQYV.

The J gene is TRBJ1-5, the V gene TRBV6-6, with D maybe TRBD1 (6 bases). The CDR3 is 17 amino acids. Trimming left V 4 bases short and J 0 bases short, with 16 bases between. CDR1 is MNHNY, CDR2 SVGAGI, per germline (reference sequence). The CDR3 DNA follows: TGTGCCAGCAGTTCCCAGGGAAGGGGGTATAGCAATCAGCCCCAGCATTTT. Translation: CASSSQGRGYSNQPQHF.

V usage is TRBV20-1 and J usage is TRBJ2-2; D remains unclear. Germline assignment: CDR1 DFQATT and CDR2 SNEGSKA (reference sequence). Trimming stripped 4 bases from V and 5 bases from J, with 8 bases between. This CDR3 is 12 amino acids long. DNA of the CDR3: TGCAGTGCTAATGACGGAACCGGGGAGCTGTTTTTT. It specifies CSANDGTGELFF.

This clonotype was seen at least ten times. As DNA, the CDR3 is TGTGCCAGCAGCTTAGTAGGACTGAACACCGGGGAGCTGTTTTTT. This encodes CASSLVGLNTGELFF. The chain couples TRBV7-2 to TRBJ2-2; weak D call: TRBD2 (5 bases). V dropped 1 base and J dropped 1 base, with 7 bases sitting between them. From germline, CDR1 is SGHTA and CDR2 FQGNSA. CDR3 length: 15 residues.

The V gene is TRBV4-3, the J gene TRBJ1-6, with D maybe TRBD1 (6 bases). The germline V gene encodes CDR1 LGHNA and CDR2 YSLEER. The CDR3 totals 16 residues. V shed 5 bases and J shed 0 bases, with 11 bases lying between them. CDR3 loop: CASSERTDSYNSPLHF. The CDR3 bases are TGCGCCAGCAGCGAACGGACAGACTCCTATAATTCACCCCTCCACTTT.

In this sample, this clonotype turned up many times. The CDR3 loop reads CASSSIDHANYGYTF. Written as DNA, the CDR3 is TGTGCCAGCAGTTCCATTGATCACGCTAACTATGGCTACACCTTC. J is TRBJ1-2 and V is TRBV28; D not certain. The CDR3 spans 15 residues. Germline V gives CDR1 MDHEN, CDR2 SYDVKM. V shed 4 bases and J shed 0 bases, with 12 bases lying between them.

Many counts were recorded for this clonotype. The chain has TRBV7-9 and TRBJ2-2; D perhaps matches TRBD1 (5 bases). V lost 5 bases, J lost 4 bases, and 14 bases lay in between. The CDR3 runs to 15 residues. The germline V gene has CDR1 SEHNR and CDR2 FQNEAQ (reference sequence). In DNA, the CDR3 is TGTGCCAGCAGCGGTAGACAGACCCTCACCGGGGAGCTGTTTTTT. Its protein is CASSGRQTLTGELFF.

The CDR3 region is CASRLDNQPQHF. CDR3 nucleotide sequence: TGTGCCAGCCGCCTGGACAATCAGCCCCAGCATTTT. The chain combines TRBV28 with TRBJ1-5; D unclear. Germline assignment: CDR1 MDHEN and CDR2 SYDVKM. Trimming removed 8 bases from V and 3 bases from J, with 8 bases in between. The CDR3 runs 12 residues. Based on the CDR3 plus reference TRBV28 and TRBJ1-5, the full variable domain is DVKVTQSSRYLVKRTGEKVFLECVQDMDHENMFWYRQDPGLGLRLIYFSYDVKMKEKGDIPEGYSVSREKKERFSLILESASTNQTSMYLCASRLDNQPQHFGDGTRLSIL.

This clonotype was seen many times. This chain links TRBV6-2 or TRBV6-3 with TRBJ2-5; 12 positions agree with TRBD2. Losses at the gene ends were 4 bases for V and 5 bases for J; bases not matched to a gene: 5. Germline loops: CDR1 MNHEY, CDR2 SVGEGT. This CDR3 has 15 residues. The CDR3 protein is CASSLTSGGSETQYF. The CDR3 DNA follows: TGTGCCAGCAGTTTGACTAGCGGGGGATCGGAGACCCAGTACTTC.